The source of this T cell receptor (beta chain) is a study of cytomegalovirus exposure and HLA in healthy donors (dated by TCRdb to the late 2010s). Regarding the research as a whole: An earlier analysis of approximately 640 of the donors reported approximately 300 Gb of sequence data and 117 million unique TCR beta sequences from 150 million to 200 million T cells. Approximately 310 gigabases of sequencing data and 70 million to 100 million unique TCR sequences made up an early release that covered approximately 650 HLA-typed donors. Of the 398 genotyped donors, 65% to 90% fell in the genetic ancestry cluster associated with self-reported Caucasian donors. The aim of the study was to test whether cataloging public T cell receptors could identify signatures of past pathogen exposure. The study profiled the T cell repertoires of some 610 subjects by immunosequencing and related them to cytomegalovirus serostatus. Along with the roughly 700-subject first cohort, a separate validation cohort of 120 different subjects was used. To predict cytomegalovirus infection status, the study combined high-throughput TCR immunosequencing, statistical association of individual TCRs with disease status, and machine learning. A later analysis re-examined previously published TCR beta repertoires from just over 650 donors and added high-resolution HLA genotyping to investigate patterns of TCR occurrence. Rather than drawing on any new phenotypic data, the later analysis identified candidate immune exposures from TCR beta sequences and the way those sequences occurred across donors. In an earlier analysis of roughly 580 of the donors, high-throughput TCR beta sequencing was used to judge whether each TCR beta V gene segment behaved as functional or pseudogenic. Donor age, sex, ethnicity and CMV serostatus were compiled together with the repertoire data. A later genetic analysis used genome-wide SNP genotypes for about three fifths of the 666 donors, treating that subset as a discovery cohort. All discovery cohort repertoires had been generated using a single sequencing platform. HLA typing included class I and class II loci at four-digit resolution. The number of typed donors differed by locus: roughly 629-630 for A, B, C, DRB1 and DQB1; approximately 520 for DQA1; approximately 610 for DPA1; and 450 to 480 for DPB1. Several DR-DQ haplotypes were treated as single units for association and clustering because of strong linkage in the cohort. Among 300 to 450 genotyped donors of the cohort, an average of approximately 230,000 unique TCR beta nucleotide sequences were sequenced per donor, roughly 20% of them non-productive.

Results and caveats for the whole study, not just this receptor: In vitro tests confirmed that a few of the cytomegalovirus-associated TCR beta chains recognize cytomegalovirus antigens. Most CMV-associated TCR beta chains appeared to be HLA-restricted in a later analysis, and the HLA associations seemed to be driven largely by CMV exposure. A further reported finding was that TCR beta sequences accurately predicted the HLA-A and HLA-B alleles for most subjects in the first cohort. In a later genetic analysis, fewer N-insertions in productive TCRs were reported among donors in an Asian-associated ancestry cluster than the approximately 710-donor mean. Some IMGT-functional V segments, including TRBV6-2 and TRBV6-3, could not be distinguished by the 87-base-pair reads and were therefore excluded. In the study, around 150 TCR beta chains were listed as associated with cytomegalovirus. Most TCR sequences were observed very rarely across donors, whereas some public TCRs were present in many individuals. Cytomegalovirus status was reported to be diagnosed by the classifier with high specificity and sensitivity in both the original and validation cohorts. CMV serostatus was the only immune exposure information available for the cohort. Only TCR beta chains were sequenced in this cohort, and the absence of alpha or paired-chain data limited detectable features. Specific HLA alleles were associated with about 17,000 TCR beta sequences at a false discovery rate of 0.05 in a later analysis. A cluster of highly shared sequence variants was judged likely to be a technical artifact of the sequencing pipeline. An association between a missense DCLRE1C variant and V-gene and J-gene trimming of TCR beta chains was found in a later genetic analysis and replicated in an independent cohort. When HLA alleles, especially DR and DQ, strongly co-occurred, attributing TCR associations to individual alleles was difficult. Sequencing depth was assumed to be roughly uniform across donors in the presence/absence analyses, though that assumption may not hold. An earlier analysis of approximately 500 of the donors showed that most TCR beta V segments appeared in productive rearrangements either about 87% or about 30% of the time, which broadly matched IMGT annotations. A later analysis found that TCR association rates varied across HLA loci, with DRB1 alleles showing the most associated TCRs and HLA-C alleles the fewest. Correlated functional status among segregating V segments might reflect linkage disequilibrium, but an unknown experimental factor could not be ruled out. Several of the top co-occurrence clusters appeared to be linked to parvovirus B19, influenza, CMV and Epstein-Barr virus, according to a later analysis. HLA typing was unavailable for some donors at each locus, so association tests used only the typed subset. Compared with equally common non-associated chains, HLA-associated TCR beta chains in a later analysis were more clonally expanded and had lower generation probabilities. According to the authors, the approach could potentially be generalized to other disease states and immunological phenotypes. The earlier analysis of 587 of the donors excluded some 15 rarely observed V segments, including chromosome 9 orphons, because counts were too low.

The cohort was made up of hundreds of healthy bone marrow donors. All cohort members were sampled while nominally healthy, although unrecorded immune exposures were likely present. The donor was CMV seronegative and belonged to the group of 352 seronegative cohort members. Every donor gave a peripheral blood sample, and the peripheral blood mononuclear cells from that sample were used for TCR beta sequencing. Genomic DNA was extracted from the blood cell samples with the Qiagen DNeasy Blood Extraction Kit. On this clone itself: The antigen it recognizes is unknown. Per-base qualities were not stored, and no clone one base away is much larger.

The method behind the library was the immunoSEQ multiplex PCR assay. For the multiplex PCR, a mixture combining 60 forward primers for TCR Vbeta segments and 13 reverse primers for TCR Jbeta segments was used. Amplification of the CDR3 region of rearranged TCR beta genes was performed with a multiplex PCR assay on genomic DNA. Amplified TCR beta libraries were sequenced as 87-base-pair reads on the Illumina HiSeq System. Per the original workflow: A later analysis tallied 75 million to 95 million unique TCR beta chains across the approximately 670 repertoires, and approximately 12 million of those chains were shared by two or more donors. Raw reads were error-corrected and collapsed into unique sequences by a nearest-neighbor algorithm in which closely related sequences were merged to remove PCR and sequencing errors. To assign V, D and J gene segments, CDR3 sequences were aligned to IMGT reference sequences. Each retained sequence needed at least a six-nucleotide match to both a V gene segment and a J gene segment. Rearrangements were called productive when the CDR3 lacked stop codons and stayed in frame with V and J; all others were non-productive. Following IMGT convention, CDR3 was defined as the stretch from the second conserved V-encoded cysteine to the conserved J-encoded phenylalanine. The earlier analysis of about 500 of the donors excluded sequences that lacked an unambiguous match to a single V gene segment. An earlier analysis of 587 of the donors classified V segments as functional when productive rearrangements were above 56.7% and as segregating when the standard deviation between donors was above 5%. A statistical classification framework was developed to diagnose cytomegalovirus status using the catalog of TCR beta chain sequences. A later analysis assigned V and J genes by comparing TCR nucleotide sequences with IMGT/GENE-DB human TR gene sequences. In a later analysis, CDR3 sequences and most-parsimonious VDJ recombination scenarios were assigned using the TCRdist pipeline. A later analysis defined each TCR beta chain by its CDR3 amino acid sequence plus V-gene family, and excluded reads lacking a unique V-gene family. As a way to deal with suspected cross-contamination and a sequencing artifact, a later analysis dropped 450 to 600 nucleotide sequences that were highly shared and had low generation probability. In a later analysis, a clonal expansion index was calculated for each public chain from normalized within-repertoire ranks of inferred template counts. A later analysis computed generation probabilities with a VDJ recombination model fitted to out-of-frame rearrangements, and checked the results against IGoR. Hypergeometric tests were used in a later analysis to score TCR-TCR, TCR-HLA and TCR-CMV co-occurrence, with a repertoire-size bias correction applied to the TCR pairs. False discovery rates were estimated in a later analysis by permuting HLA or CMV assignments 20 times. A later analysis grouped co-occurring TCRs with DBSCAN, adding TCRdist sequence similarity when clustering within HLA-allele-positive subsets. Co-occurrence clustering excluded repertoires with fewer than 30,000 or more than 120,000 public chains, plus five with anomalous nucleotide sharing. This immuneACCESS table, as held by TCRdb, lists in-frame sequences with V and J called but not all clones. Of the missing ones, under half trace to an unresolved V gene in checked studies; the others have no known cause. V and J calls and clone size are copied from that table; D and trimming were computed from the DNA. The sample table lists fewer than 110,000 clones, 55% to 85% of them with a count of one. The ten top clones hold 7.8% of the sample.

The CDR3, from cysteine to phenylalanine, totals 15 residues. Left in the record is the CDR3 DNA by itself, 45 bases read in frame from the first base. Trimming removed 2 bases from V and 8 bases from J; the gene matches leave 7 bases unexplained. CDR1 and CDR2 are read off the germline V gene (reference sequence) as LNHDA and SQIVND. Sequencing was carried out using PBMCs. This receptor was taken from a man under 40 in good health and CMV-seronegative. The receptor chain draws on TRBV19 and TRBJ2-2; 8 nucleotides in the junction match TRBD1. The nucleotide sequence reads TGTGCCAGTAGTATATCACCAGGGGGCAAAGGGGAGCTGTTTTTT. It is translated as CASSISPGGKGELFF.